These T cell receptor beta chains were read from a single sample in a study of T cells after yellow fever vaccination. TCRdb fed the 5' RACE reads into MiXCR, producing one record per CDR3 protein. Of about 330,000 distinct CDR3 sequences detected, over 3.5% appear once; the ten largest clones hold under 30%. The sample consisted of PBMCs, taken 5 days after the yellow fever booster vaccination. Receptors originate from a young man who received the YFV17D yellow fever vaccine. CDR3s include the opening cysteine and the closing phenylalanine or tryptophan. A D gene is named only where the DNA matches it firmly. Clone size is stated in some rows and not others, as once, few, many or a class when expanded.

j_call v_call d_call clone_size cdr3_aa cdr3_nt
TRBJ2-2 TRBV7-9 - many CATLRMANTGELFF TGTGCCACCCTTAGAATGGCGAACACCGGGGAGCTGTTTTTT
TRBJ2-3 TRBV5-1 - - CASHDTGTDTQYF TGCGCCAGCCATGACACAGGGACAGATACGCAGTATTTT
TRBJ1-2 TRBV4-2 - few CASSPPAGSYGYTF TGTGCCAGCAGCCCCCCGGCAGGGTCCTATGGCTACACCTTC
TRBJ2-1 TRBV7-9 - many CASSSARAPDYNEQFF TGTGCCAGCAGCTCCGCGCGCGCCCCTGATTACAATGAGCAGTTCTTC
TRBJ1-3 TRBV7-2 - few CASSWQGTRDSGNTIYF TGTGCCAGCAGCTGGCAGGGGACCCGCGATTCTGGAAACACCATATATTTT
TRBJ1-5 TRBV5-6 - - CASSFTLGTLSNQPQHF TGTGCCAGCAGCTTTACCCTCGGGACACTTAGCAATCAGCCCCAGCATTTT
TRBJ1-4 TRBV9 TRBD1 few CASSTSGQGLEKLFF TGTGCCAGCAGCACCTCGGGACAGGGGCTTGAAAAACTGTTTTTT
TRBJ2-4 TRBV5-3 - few CARRDSRAKNIQYF TGTGCCAGAAGGGACAGTAGGGCCAAAAACATTCAGTACTTC
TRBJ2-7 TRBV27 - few CASSFSARGGEKQYF TGTGCCAGCAGTTTTTCGGCCAGGGGGGGGGAAAAGCAGTACTTC
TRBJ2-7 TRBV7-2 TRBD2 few CASSLTTLAGGYEQYF TGTGCCAGCAGCCTAACGACTCTAGCGGGGGGGTACGAGCAGTACTTC
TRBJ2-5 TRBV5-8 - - CASSRVGTQYF TGTGCCAGCAGCCGCGTTGGGACCCAGTACTTC
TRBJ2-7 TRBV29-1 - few CSVERALGQYF TGCAGCGTTGAAAGGGCGTTGGGGCAGTACTTC
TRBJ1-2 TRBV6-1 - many CASIRNYGYTF TGTGCCAGCATCAGGAACTATGGCTACACCTTC
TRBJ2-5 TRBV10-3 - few CAISAGGMETQYF TGTGCCATCAGTGCTGGCGGTATGGAGACCCAGTACTTC
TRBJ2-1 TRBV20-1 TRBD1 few CSLTDRVHNEQFF TGCAGCCTGACGGACAGGGTCCACAATGAGCAGTTCTTC
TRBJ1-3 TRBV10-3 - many CAIRLGGRSGNTIYF TGTGCCATCAGACTCGGGGGGCGGTCTGGAAACACCATATATTTT
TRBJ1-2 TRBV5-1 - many CASHREAGSFYGYTF TGCGCCAGCCACAGAGAAGCCGGGTCCTTCTATGGCTACACCTTC
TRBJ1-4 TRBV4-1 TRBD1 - CASSQPGQEKLFF TGCGCCAGCAGTCAACCGGGACAGGAAAAACTGTTTTTT
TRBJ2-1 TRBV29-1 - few CSVEKIGPRNEQFF TGCAGCGTTGAGAAAATTGGACCTCGCAATGAGCAGTTCTTC